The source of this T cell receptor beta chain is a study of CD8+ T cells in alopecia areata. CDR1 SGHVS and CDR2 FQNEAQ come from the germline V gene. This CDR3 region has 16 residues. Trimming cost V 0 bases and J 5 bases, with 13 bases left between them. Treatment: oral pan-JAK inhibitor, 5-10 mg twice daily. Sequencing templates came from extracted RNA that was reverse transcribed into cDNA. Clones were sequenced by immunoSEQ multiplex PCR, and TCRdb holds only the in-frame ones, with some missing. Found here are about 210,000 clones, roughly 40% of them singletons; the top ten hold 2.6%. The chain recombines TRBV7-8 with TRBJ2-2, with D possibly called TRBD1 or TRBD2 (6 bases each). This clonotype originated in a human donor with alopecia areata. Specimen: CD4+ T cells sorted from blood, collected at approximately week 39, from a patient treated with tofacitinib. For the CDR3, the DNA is TGTGCCAGCAGCTTAGCGTCCAGAGGGGGGACCGGGGAGCTGTTTTTT. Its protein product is CASSLASRGGTGELFF.